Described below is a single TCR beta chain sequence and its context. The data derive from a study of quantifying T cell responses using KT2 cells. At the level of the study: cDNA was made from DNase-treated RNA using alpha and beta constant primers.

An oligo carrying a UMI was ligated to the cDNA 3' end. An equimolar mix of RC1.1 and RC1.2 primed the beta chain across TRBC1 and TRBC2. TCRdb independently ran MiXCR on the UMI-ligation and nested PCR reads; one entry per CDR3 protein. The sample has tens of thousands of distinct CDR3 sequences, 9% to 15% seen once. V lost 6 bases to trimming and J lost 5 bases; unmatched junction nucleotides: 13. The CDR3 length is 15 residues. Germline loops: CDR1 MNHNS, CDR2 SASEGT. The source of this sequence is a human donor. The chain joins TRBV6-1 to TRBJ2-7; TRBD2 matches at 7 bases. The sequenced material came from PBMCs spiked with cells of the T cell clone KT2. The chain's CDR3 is CASRWPGLGQDEQYF. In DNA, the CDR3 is TGTGCCAGCAGATGGCCAGGACTAGGGCAAGACGAGCAGTACTTC.